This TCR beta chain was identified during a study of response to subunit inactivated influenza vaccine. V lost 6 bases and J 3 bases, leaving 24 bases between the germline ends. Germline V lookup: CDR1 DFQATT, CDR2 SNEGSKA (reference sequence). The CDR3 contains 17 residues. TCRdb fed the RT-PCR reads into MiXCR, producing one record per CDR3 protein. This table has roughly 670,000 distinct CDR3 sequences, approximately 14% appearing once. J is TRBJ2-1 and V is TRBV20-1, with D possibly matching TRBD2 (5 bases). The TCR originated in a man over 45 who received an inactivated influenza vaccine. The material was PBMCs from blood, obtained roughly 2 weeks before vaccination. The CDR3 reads CSAPLARIAKLYNEQFF. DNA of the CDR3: TGCAGTGCACCCCTAGCACGAATAGCTAAACTCTACAATGAGCAGTTCTTC.